What follows describes a single T cell receptor beta chain. This record comes from a study of cytomegalovirus exposure and HLA in healthy donors. Study background: The roughly 110 validation repertoires used the same platform as the 666 first-cohort repertoires, a later analysis reported.

Method: immunoSEQ multiplex PCR; TCRdb's copy keeps in-frame clones and lacks some. The sample shows around 400,000 clones, about nine tenths of them seen only once. Germline V CDR1 and CDR2: MNHEY, SMNVEV (reference sequence). Trimming cost V 8 bases and J 7 bases; bases outside gene matches: 15. This CDR3 spans 16 amino acids. The sample consisted of PBMCs. The rearrangement joins TRBV27 to TRBJ2-1; 9 bases match TRBD2. The clonotype originates from a woman under 30 in good health and CMV-seronegative. The CDR3 spells CASAGAGGPLWNEQFF. The DNA of the CDR3 is TGTGCCAGCGCGGGGGCGGGAGGGCCGTTGTGGAATGAGCAGTTCTTC.